This record covers a single T cell receptor (beta chain). Its antigen is not known. PCR primers comprised 60 Vbeta and 13 Jbeta primers. In the original workflow: Counted up in a later analysis, unique TCR beta chains came to some 72 million, with around 12 million shared. The assay was immunoSEQ multiplex PCR, and TCRdb's table has in-frame clones only and misses some. V and J calls and clone size are copied from that table; D and trimming were computed from the DNA. The sample consists of roughly 200,000 clones, around 75% of them appearing once. Looked up from germline, CDR1 is PRHDT and CDR2 is FYEKMQ (reference sequence). The ends were cut back, 2 bases at V and 1 base at J, with 9 bases in the middle. This CDR3 comprises 15 residues. The data stem from a study of cytomegalovirus exposure and HLA in healthy donors. Overall study findings and caveats: Analysis performed later found more than 15,000 TCR beta sequences associated with HLA alleles at 0.05 false discovery rate. The authors later linked a missense DCLRE1C variant to TCR beta V- and J-gene trimming. Specificity for CMV antigens was confirmed in vitro for a few of the CMV-associated chains.

Sequenced material: PBMCs. The J gene is TRBJ1-3, the V gene TRBV13; perhaps TRBD1 as D (5 bases). This receptor was taken from a female donor in good health and CMV-seronegative. The CDR3 spells CASSLRGASGNTIYF. The CDR3 DNA reads TGTGCCAGCAGCTTAAGGGGTGCGTCTGGAAACACCATATATTTT.